Listed here is a single T cell receptor (beta chain). Its cognate antigen is unknown. These data originate in a study of T cell repertoires in cytomegalovirus infection. Turning to the study itself: An indication of both CMV infection and matching HLA type came from public TCR beta signatures.

TCRdb analysed the reads with MiXCR anew, one entry per CDR3 protein. The sample lists 650,000 to 850,000 distinct CDR3 sequences, 25% to 30% occurring once. The sequence was collected from a human donor in good health (CMV status not recorded). Some clones in this sample may be carry-over from other donors' samples. Sequenced here: cultured CD8+ T cells from PBMCs, sampled from culture after CMV antigen stimulation.

CDR3 in amino acids: CASSRPGTNNEQFF. DNA of the CDR3: TGTGCCAGTAGCCGTCCCGGGACAAACAATGAGCAGTTCTTC. The V and J genes are TRBV19 and TRBJ2-1, with D possibly being TRBD1 (6 bases). In germline, CDR1 is LNHDA, CDR2 SQIVND (reference sequence). Deletions cut 6 bases from V and 5 bases from J, with 14 bases between. The length of the CDR3 is 14 residues.